Presented here are 4 T cell receptor beta chains from one specimen sequenced in a study of T cell responses to AZD1222 COVID-19 vaccine. The data were produced by immunoSEQ multiplex PCR, yet TCRdb's version contains in-frame clones alone and is incomplete. The sample has around 67,000 clones, under 90% seen once. Sequencing used peripheral blood, obtained on day 0 of AZD1222 vaccination. The source of these receptors is an adult in good health.

J is TRBJ2-3 and V is TRBV11-2, with D unresolved. V dropped 5 bases and J dropped 0 bases, with 3 bases sitting between them. The CDR3 has 12 residues. Germline CDR1 and CDR2: SGHAT and FQNNGV. CDR3 sequence: CASSVSTDTQYF. CDR3 coding DNA: TGTGCCAGCAGCGTCAGCACAGATACGCAGTATTTT.

V and J are TRBV30 and TRBJ2-1; tentatively, D is TRBD2 (5 bases). Per germline, CDR1 GTSNPN and CDR2 SVGIG (reference sequence). This CDR3 contains 14 residues. The V end was cut by 7 bases, the J end by 0 bases, with 13 bases between. The CDR3 sequence is CASQSGSSYNEQFF. In DNA, the CDR3 is TGTGCCTCCCAAAGCGGCAGCTCCTACAATGAGCAGTTCTTC. Full variable domain (rest looked up from reference TRBV30 and TRBJ2-1): SQTIHQWPATLVQPVGSPLSLECTVEGTSNPNLYWYRQAAGRGLQLLFYSVGIGQISSEVPQNLSASRPQDRQFILSSKKLLLSDSGFYLCASQSGSSYNEQFFGPGTRLTVL.

The chain employs TRBV28 and TRBJ1-2, with D uncertain. The V and J ends lost 4 bases and 8 bases respectively, with 14 bases between them. Germline V CDR1 and CDR2: MDHEN, SYDVKM. The CDR3 is made up of 13 amino acids. CDR3 in DNA: TGTGCCAGCAGTTCCCACTTGCCCTCGGGCTACACCTTC. Amino acid sequence: CASSSHLPSGYTF.

J is TRBJ2-1 and V is TRBV3-1 (or the pseudogene TRBV3-2); 9 nucleotides agree with TRBD2. Trimming removed 2 bases from V and 8 bases from J; junction bases left unmatched: 10. CDR1 and CDR2 from the germline V gene are LGHDT and YNNKEL (reference sequence). The CDR3 contains 16 residues. The CDR3 nucleotides read TGTGCCAGCAGCCAAAAGGGTAGCGGGAGAAGGTATGAGCAGTTCTTC. As protein: CASSQKGSGRRYEQFF.